These 13 T cell receptor beta chains share one sample of origin, sequenced in a study of cytomegalovirus exposure and HLA in healthy donors. This table comes from immunoSEQ multiplex PCR, and its TCRdb copy is limited to in-frame clones, with some not included. The sample lists approximately 160,000 clones, roughly 90% occurring once. Sequencing used PBMCs. The receptors stem from a woman in her twenties or thirties in good health and CMV-seronegative.

J is TRBJ2-1 and V is TRBV9, with 7 bases identical to TRBD1. With V trimmed by 0 bases and J by 8 bases, 8 bases remained unmatched. CDR3 size: 15 residues. CDR1 is SGDLS, CDR2 YYNGEE, per germline. The CDR3 bases are TGTGCCAGCAGCGTAGAGGACAGGTTAATGTATGAGCAGTTCTTC. Translated: CASSVEDRLMYEQFF.

The chain is built from TRBV27 and TRBJ1-1; possibly TRBD1 for D (5 bases). Trimming stripped 9 bases from V and 1 base from J, with 9 bases between. The CDR3 sequence is 12 residues long. Germline CDR1 and CDR2: MNHEY and SMNVEV (reference sequence). DNA for the CDR3: TGTGCCAGTAACGACAGGAACACTGAAGCTTTCTTT. This translates into CASNDRNTEAFF.

The genes are TRBV19 and TRBJ2-7, with D perhaps matching TRBD2 (6 bases). The length of the CDR3 is 15 residues. Trimming pared 3 bases from V and 5 bases from J, leaving 17 bases between. Germline V gene sequence: CDR1 LNHDA, CDR2 SQIVND (reference sequence). CDR3 sequence: CASSIAPGVGNEQYF. The CDR3, as DNA: TGTGCCAGTAGTATCGCCCCGGGGGTAGGCAACGAGCAGTACTTC.

The chain combines TRBV27 with TRBJ2-3; D gene uncertain. This CDR3 is 13 amino acids long. Germline V gene data show CDR1 as MNHEY and CDR2 as SMNVEV (reference sequence). V was shortened by 2 bases and J by 2 bases, with 5 bases between the two germline ends. CDR3 DNA: TGTGCCAGCAGTTTAATGTCCACAGATACGCAGTATTTT. Protein: CASSLMSTDTQYF.

The chain is built from TRBV27 and TRBJ2-7; 13 bases agree with TRBD2. The CDR3 length is 15 residues. Germline CDR1 is MNHEY and CDR2 is SMNVEV (reference sequence). Losses at the gene ends were 6 bases for V and 3 bases for J; bases not matched to a gene: 5. The CDR3 sequence: CASSRGTSGIYEQYF. The DNA of the CDR3 is TGTGCCAGCAGCCGCGGGACTAGCGGGATCTACGAGCAGTACTTC.

The rearrangement links TRBV9 to TRBJ2-1; either TRBD1 or TRBD2 may fit D (6 bases each). V was cut by 0 bases and J by 7 bases, with 11 bases left in between. Germline V gives CDR1 SGDLS, CDR2 YYNGEE. The CDR3 is 14 residues long. In nucleotides, the CDR3 is TGTGCCAGCAGCGTAGTAGGGGGGAGGAATGAGCAGTTCTTC. Translation gives CASSVVGGRNEQFF.

The V and J genes are TRBV4-1 and TRBJ1-1; 7 nucleotides agree with TRBD1. This CDR3 is 15 amino acids long. V lost 3 bases and J lost 4; bases outside the gene matches: 8. The germline CDR1 and CDR2 sequences are MGHRA and YSYEKL. CDR3 protein: CASSQVTGSLTEAFF. In nucleotides, the CDR3 is TGCGCCAGCAGCCAGGTGACAGGGTCCCTCACTGAAGCTTTCTTT.

This clone appeared a single time. The rearrangement links TRBV28 to TRBJ2-1, with 9 nucleotides matching TRBD1. The CDR3 spans 15 residues. V shed 7 bases and J 6 bases; nucleotides not matched to a gene: 10. Germline CDR1 reads MDHEN; CDR2 reads SYDVKM. The CDR3: CASTPSGTGSNEQFF. CDR3 DNA: TGTGCCAGCACCCCGAGCGGGACAGGGAGCAATGAGCAGTTCTTC. Based on the CDR3 plus reference TRBV28 and TRBJ2-1, the full variable domain is DVKVTQSSRYLVKRTGEKVFLECVQDMDHENMFWYRQDPGLGLRLIYFSYDVKMKEKGDIPEGYSVSREKKERFSLILESASTNQTSMYLCASTPSGTGSNEQFFGPGTRLTVL.

The chain recombines TRBV7-2 with TRBJ1-1; D remains ambiguous. The V end was cut by 4 bases, the J end by 0 bases, with 9 bases between. Germline V gene data show CDR1 as SGHTA and CDR2 as FQGNSA. This CDR3 is built from 14 residues. Here the CDR3 reads CASSSQVLNTEAFF. DNA of the CDR3: TGTGCCAGCAGCTCGCAGGTCTTGAACACTGAAGCTTTCTTT. Filled out from reference TRBV7-2 and TRBJ1-1, the complete variable domain reads GAGVSQSPSNKVTEKGKDVELRCDPISGHTALYWYRQSLGQGLEFLIYFQGNSAPDKSGLPSDRFSAERTGGSVSTLTIQRTQQEDSAVYLCASSSQVLNTEAFFGQGTRLTVV.

The chain combines TRBV5-4 with TRBJ2-1; tentative D call: TRBD2 (6 bases). Trimming left V 0 bases short and J 9 bases short, with 10 bases between. This CDR3 is 13 amino acids long. CDR1 and CDR2 from the germline V gene are SGHNT and YYREEE (reference sequence). CDR3 sequence: CASSLGLVGEQFF. The CDR3 nucleotides read TGTGCCAGCAGCTTGGGACTAGTTGGTGAGCAGTTCTTC.

Here the CDR3 DNA reads TGTGCCAGTAGTCCTCGGGACAGGGATGAAAAACTGTTTTTT. It encodes CASSPRDRDEKLFF. J is TRBJ1-4 and V is TRBV19; 9 bases line up with TRBD1. CDR3 length: 14 residues. Germline lookup yields CDR1 LNHDA and CDR2 SQIVND (reference sequence). V lost 5 bases, J lost 6 bases, and 4 bases stayed unmatched.

This chain links TRBV4-1 with TRBJ2-2, with TRBD2 matching 11 bases. Germline V lookup: CDR1 MGHRA, CDR2 YSYEKL. The CDR3 is 18 residues long. Germline trimming cut 3 bases from V and 6 bases from J; bases unmatched to any gene: 12. The CDR3, as DNA: TGCGCCAGCAGCCACCCTGGGACTAGCGGACAACCGGCCGGGGAGCTGTTTTTT. As protein: CASSHPGTSGQPAGELFF.

In this sample, this clone turned up a few times. This chain joins TRBV19 and TRBJ1-6; 8 positions match TRBD1. CDR3 length: 13 amino acids. V trimming: 5 bases; J trimming: 9 bases; junction bases outside the gene matches: 3. Germline loops: CDR1 LNHDA, CDR2 SQIVND (reference sequence). For the CDR3, the DNA is TGTGCCAGTAGTGAGACAGGGGCTTCACCCCTCCACTTT. Translated, it gives CASSETGASPLHF. The variable domain in full, completed from reference TRBV19 and TRBJ1-6, reads DGGITQSPKYLFRKEGQNVTLSCEQNLNHDAMYWYRQDPGQGLRLIYYSQIVNDFQKGDIAEGYSVSREKKESFPLTVTSAQKNPTAFYLCASSETGASPLHFGNGTRLTVT.